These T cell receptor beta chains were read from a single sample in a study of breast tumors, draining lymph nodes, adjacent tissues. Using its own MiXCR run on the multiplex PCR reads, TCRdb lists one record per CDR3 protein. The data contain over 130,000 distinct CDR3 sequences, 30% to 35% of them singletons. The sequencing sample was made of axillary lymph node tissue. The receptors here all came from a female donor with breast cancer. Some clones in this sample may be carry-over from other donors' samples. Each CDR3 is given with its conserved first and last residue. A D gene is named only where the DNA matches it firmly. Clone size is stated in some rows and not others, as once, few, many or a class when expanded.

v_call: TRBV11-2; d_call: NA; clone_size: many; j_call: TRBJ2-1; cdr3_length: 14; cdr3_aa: CASRGEQSYNEQFF; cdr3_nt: TGTGCCAGCAGGGGGGAACAATCCTACAATGAGCAGTTCTTC
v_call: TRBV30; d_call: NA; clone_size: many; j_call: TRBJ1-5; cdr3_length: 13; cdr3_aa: CAWRVGPYQPQHF; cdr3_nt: TGTGCCTGGAGGGTAGGTCCTTATCAGCCCCAGCATTTT
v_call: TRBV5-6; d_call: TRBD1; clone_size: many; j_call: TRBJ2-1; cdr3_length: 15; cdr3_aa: CASTRQGTSYNEQFF; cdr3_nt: TGTGCCAGCACACGACAGGGAACTTCCTACAATGAGCAGTTCTTC
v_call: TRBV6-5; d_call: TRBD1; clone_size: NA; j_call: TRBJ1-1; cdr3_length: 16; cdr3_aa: CASSYAQTGIDTEAFF; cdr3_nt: TGTGCCAGCAGTTACGCACAGACAGGGATCGACACTGAAGCTTTCTTT
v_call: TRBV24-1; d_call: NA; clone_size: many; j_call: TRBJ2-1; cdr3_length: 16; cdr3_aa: CATSDFSAGTYNEQFF; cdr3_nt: TGTGCCACCAGTGATTTTAGTGCCGGGACTTACAATGAGCAGTTCTTC
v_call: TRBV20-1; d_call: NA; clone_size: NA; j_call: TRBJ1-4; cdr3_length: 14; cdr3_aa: CSARGGGEDERLFF; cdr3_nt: TGCAGTGCTCGTGGGGGTGGGGAGGACGAAAGACTGTTTTTT
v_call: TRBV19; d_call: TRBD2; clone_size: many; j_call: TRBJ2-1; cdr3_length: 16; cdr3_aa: CASGASGGYYYDEQFF; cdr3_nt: TGTGCCAGTGGGGCTAGCGGGGGATATTATTATGATGAGCAGTTCTTC
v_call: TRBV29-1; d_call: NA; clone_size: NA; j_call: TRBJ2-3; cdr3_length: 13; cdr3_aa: CSVTGLVAGAQYF; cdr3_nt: TGCAGCGTTACCGGACTGGTGGCAGGTGCGCAGTATTTT
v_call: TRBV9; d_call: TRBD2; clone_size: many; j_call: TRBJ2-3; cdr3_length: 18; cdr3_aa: CASSPSGAGGQTTDTQYF; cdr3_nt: TGTGCCAGCAGCCCCTCAGGGGCGGGGGGTCAGACCACAGATACGCAGTATTTT
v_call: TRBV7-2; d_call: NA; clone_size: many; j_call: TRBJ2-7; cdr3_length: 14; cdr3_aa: CASSLGRLVGEQYF; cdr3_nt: TGTGCCAGCAGCTTAGGGCGCCTAGTCGGCGAGCAGTACTTC
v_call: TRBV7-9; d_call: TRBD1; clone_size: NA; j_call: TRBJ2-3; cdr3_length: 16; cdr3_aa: CASSPETGGMLDTQYF; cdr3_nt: TGTGCCAGCAGCCCGGAGACAGGGGGCATGTTAGATACGCAGTATTTT
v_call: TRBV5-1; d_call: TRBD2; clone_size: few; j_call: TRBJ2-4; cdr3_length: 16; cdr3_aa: CASSRGLAGVGNIQYF; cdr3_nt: TGCGCCAGCAGCAGAGGACTAGCGGGGGTAGGAAACATTCAGTACTTC
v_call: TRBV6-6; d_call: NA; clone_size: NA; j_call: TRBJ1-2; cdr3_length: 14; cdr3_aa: CASNHRDGTYGCTF; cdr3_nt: TGTGCCAGCAACCACCGGGACGGGACGTATGGCTGCACCTTC
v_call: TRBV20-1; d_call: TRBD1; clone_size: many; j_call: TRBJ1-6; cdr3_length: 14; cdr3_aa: CSARDDRGYSPLHF; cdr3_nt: TGCAGTGCTAGAGATGACAGGGGTTATTCACCCCTCCACTTT
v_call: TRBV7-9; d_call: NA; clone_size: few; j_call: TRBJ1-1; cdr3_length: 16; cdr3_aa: CASSLSGGAMNTEAFF; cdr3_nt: TGTGCCAGCAGCTTATCGGGTGGGGCTATGAACACTGAAGCTTTCTTT
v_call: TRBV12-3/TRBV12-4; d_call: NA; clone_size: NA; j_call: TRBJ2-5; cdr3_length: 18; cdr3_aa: CASSHSRGGTGNQETQYF; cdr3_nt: TGTGCCAGCAGTCACTCCCGCGGGGGGACAGGGAACCAAGAGACCCAGTACTTC
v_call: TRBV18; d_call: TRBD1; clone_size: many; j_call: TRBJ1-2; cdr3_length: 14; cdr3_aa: CASSPIRDSYGYTF; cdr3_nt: TGTGCCAGCTCACCAATCCGGGACAGCTATGGCTACACCTTC
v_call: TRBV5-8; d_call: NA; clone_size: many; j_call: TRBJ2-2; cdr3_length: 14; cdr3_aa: CASSWGGNTGELFF; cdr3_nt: TGTGCCAGCAGCTGGGGTGGGAACACCGGGGAGCTGTTTTTT
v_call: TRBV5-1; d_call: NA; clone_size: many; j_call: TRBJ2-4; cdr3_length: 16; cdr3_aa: CASSEDSRIAKNIQYF; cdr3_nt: TGCGCCAGCAGCGAGGACAGTCGGATCGCCAAAAACATTCAGTACTTC
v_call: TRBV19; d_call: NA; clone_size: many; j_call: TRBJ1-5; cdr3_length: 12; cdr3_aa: CASRVGDKPQHF; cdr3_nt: TGTGCCAGCAGGGTAGGGGATAAGCCCCAGCATTTT
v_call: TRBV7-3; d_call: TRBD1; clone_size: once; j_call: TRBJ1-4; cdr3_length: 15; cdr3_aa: CASSLRGTEIEELFF; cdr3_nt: TGTGCCAGCAGCTTACGCGGGACAGAGATTGAAGAACTGTTTTTT
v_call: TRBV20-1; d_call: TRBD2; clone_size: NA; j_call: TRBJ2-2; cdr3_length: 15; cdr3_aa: CSATEAGVGTGELFF; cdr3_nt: TGCAGCGCTACTGAAGCGGGGGTTGGGACCGGGGAGCTGTTTTTT
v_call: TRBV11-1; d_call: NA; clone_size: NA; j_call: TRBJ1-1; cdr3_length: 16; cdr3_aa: CASSLDPQGPRTEAFF; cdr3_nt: TGTGCCAGCAGCTTAGACCCACAGGGACCGAGGACTGAAGCTTTCTTT
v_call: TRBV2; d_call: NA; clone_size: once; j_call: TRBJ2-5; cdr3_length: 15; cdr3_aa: CASTQVHPQDQPQYF; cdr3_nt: TGTGCCAGCACTCAGGTTCACCCTCAGGATCAGCCCCAGTACTTC
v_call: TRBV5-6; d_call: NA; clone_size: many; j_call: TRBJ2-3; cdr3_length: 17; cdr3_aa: CASSPKWGLGSTDTQYF; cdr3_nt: TGTGCCAGCAGCCCGAAATGGGGGCTTGGGAGCACAGATACGCAGTATTTT
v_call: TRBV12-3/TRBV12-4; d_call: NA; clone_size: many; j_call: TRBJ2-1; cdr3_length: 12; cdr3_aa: CASSQDYNEQFF; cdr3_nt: TGTGCCAGCAGTCAGGACTACAATGAGCAGTTCTTC
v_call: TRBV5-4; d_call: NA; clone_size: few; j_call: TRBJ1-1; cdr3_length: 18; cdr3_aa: CASSQTQLRDLFNTEAFF; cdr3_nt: TGTGCCAGCAGCCAAACTCAACTCCGGGACCTATTTAACACTGAAGCTTTCTTT
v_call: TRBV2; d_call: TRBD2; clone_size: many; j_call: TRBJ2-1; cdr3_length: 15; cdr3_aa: CASSWTSGRLNEQFF; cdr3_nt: TGTGCCAGCAGTTGGACTAGCGGGAGGCTCAATGAGCAGTTCTTC
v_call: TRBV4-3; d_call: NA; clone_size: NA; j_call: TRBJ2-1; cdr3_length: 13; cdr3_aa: CASSQDMRTRESF; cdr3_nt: TGCGCCAGCAGCCAAGATATGAGGACAAGGGAGTCCTTC
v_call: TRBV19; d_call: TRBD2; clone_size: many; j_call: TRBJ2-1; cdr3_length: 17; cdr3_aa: CASSMGLAGGRINEQFF; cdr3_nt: TGTGCCAGTAGTATGGGACTAGCGGGGGGGCGGATCAATGAGCAGTTCTTC
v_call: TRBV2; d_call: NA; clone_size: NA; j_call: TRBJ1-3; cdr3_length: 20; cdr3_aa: CASSEPRTAEAFFGQGTIYF; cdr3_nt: NA
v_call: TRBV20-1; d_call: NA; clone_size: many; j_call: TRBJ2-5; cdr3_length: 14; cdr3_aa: CSARDGLGRETQYF; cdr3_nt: TGCAGTGCTAGAGACGGGTTAGGGCGGGAGACCCAGTACTTC
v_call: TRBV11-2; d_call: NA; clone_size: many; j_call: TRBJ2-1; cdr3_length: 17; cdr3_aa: CASSPKPSGLFPNEQFF; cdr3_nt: TGTGCCAGCAGCCCTAAACCTAGTGGACTCTTCCCAAATGAGCAGTTCTTC
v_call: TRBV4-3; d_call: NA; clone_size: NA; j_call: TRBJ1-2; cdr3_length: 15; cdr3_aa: CASSPGELLNYGYTF; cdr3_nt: TGCGCCAGCAGCCCAGGGGAACTCCTGAACTATGGCTACACCTTC
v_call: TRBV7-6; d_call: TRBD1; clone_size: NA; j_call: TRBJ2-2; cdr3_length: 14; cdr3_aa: CASSRGQGNGELFF; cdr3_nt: TGTGCCAGCAGTCGCGGACAGGGGAACGGGGAGCTGTTTTTT
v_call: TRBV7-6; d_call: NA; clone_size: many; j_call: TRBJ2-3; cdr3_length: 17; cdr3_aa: CASSWGVSGGSTDTQYF; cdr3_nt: TGTGCCAGCAGCTGGGGGGTTTCAGGGGGGAGCACAGATACGCAGTATTTT
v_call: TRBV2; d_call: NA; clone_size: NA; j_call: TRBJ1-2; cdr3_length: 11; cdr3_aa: CASSVKYGLPF; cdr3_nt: TGTGCCAGCTCCGTGAAATATGGCCTACCCTTC